The source of this T cell receptor (beta chain) is a study of cytomegalovirus exposure and HLA in healthy donors. Study background: In an early release, HLA-typed donors contributed tens of millions of unique TCR sequences. Findings and limits, study-wide: One variant, a missense change in DCLRE1C, was linked in a later analysis to TCR beta V- and J-gene trimming.

Primers included in the PCR were 60 Vbeta and 13 Jbeta primers. Assay used: immunoSEQ multiplex PCR; TCRdb lists only in-frame clones, some missing. The sample carries around 210,000 clones, approximately 85% recorded once. With respect to this clone: Its antigen is undetermined.

Per germline, CDR1 MNHEY and CDR2 SMNVEV (reference sequence). The ends were cut back, 3 bases at V and 0 bases at J, with 8 bases in the middle. This CDR3 spans 15 amino acids. These donors, healthy bone marrow donors, were studied. The chain has TRBV27 and TRBJ1-4; possibly TRBD1 for D (5 bases). Sequenced: PBMCs. The clonotype was recovered from a girl aged 2 to 9 in good health and CMV-seronegative. The CDR3 region is CASSFATATNEKLFF. The CDR3 DNA follows: TGTGCCAGCAGTTTCGCGACAGCAACTAATGAAAAACTGTTTTTT.